Following are 21 T cell receptor beta chains from one sample sequenced in a study of regulatory T cells in long-lasting Graves disease (dated by TCRdb to about 2021). The time point label on this specimen signifies: persistent/refractory GD, antithyroid drugs over 5 years with positive TRAb. For both TCR sequencing and RNA sequencing, RNA was extracted from PBMCs in TRIzol. Library generation was performed with multiplex PCR. Sequencing instrument: Illumina HiSeq 4000. iRepertoire HTBI primers and Arm-PCR amplification of CDR3 regions were used to construct TCR beta libraries. Through fastp at Q25 and MiXCR, TCRdb rebuilt clones from the public reads, retaining in-frame beta chains. Rows matching on CDR3 protein sequence are summarized as one entry with the most common DNA and genes. This sample lists roughly 450,000 distinct CDR3 sequences; around a fifth were detected once. The top ten clonotypes cover 13% of the sample.

Sequenced here: peripheral blood mononuclear cells (PBMCs), sampled when the disease was refractory, from a patient treated with antithyroid drugs. The receptors stem from a female donor with Graves disease.

The chain is built from TRBV13 and TRBJ2-7; a weak D match, TRBD2 (5 bases). Germline V gives CDR1 PRHDT, CDR2 FYEKMQ (reference sequence). The CDR3 length is 12 residues. With 4 bases removed from V and 5 bases from J, the gap between germline ends came to 9 bases. CDR3 amino acids: CASSSRDDEQYF. The CDR3 DNA is TGTGCCAGCAGCTCCCGGGATGACGAGCAGTACTTC.

The genes are TRBV12-3 or TRBV12-4 and TRBJ2-1; possibly TRBD1 or TRBD2 for D (5 bases each). The CDR3 consists of 14 residues. Trimming shortened V by 1 base and J by 7 bases, and 11 bases separated the two germline ends. The CDR3 sequence is CASSLVGVPNEQFF. CDR3 DNA sequence: TGTGCCAGCAGTTTAGTGGGGGTACCGAATGAGCAGTTCTTC.

This clonotype was seen only a few times. The CDR3 region has the DNA TGTGCCAGCAGTTTATCCGGGGGGCAAAGAGATACGCAGCATTTT. This sequence encodes CASSLSGGQRDTQHF. This chain connects TRBV28 to TRBJ2-3; D possibly corresponds to TRBD1 (6 bases). The end of the DNA aligns better with TRBJ1-5, so the J call may be wrong. This CDR3 comprises 15 residues. Germline lookup yields CDR1 MDHEN and CDR2 SYDVKM.

This clonotype was observed many times. The chain combines TRBV18 with TRBJ1-4; D remains ambiguous. The V gene's germline CDR1 is KGHSH and CDR2 LQKENI. This CDR3 spans 12 amino acids. V was clipped by 5 bases and J by 8 bases, with 9 bases between them. CDR3 sequence (DNA): TGTGCCAGCTCAATCAGAGGAGAAAAACTGTTTTTT. Protein sequence: CASSIRGEKLFF. Together with reference TRBV18 and TRBJ1-4, the CDR3 gives the full variable domain: NAGVMQNPRHLVRRRGQEARLRCSPMKGHSHVYWYRQLPEEGLKFMVYLQKENIIDESGMPKERFSAEFPKEGPSILRIQQVVRGDSAAYFCASSIRGEKLFFGSGTQLSVL.

This clonotype was observed many times. The rearrangement joins TRBV24-1 to TRBJ1-5; D is uncertain. Per the germline V gene, CDR1 is KGHDR and CDR2 is SFDVKD. Trimming cost V 5 bases and J 1 base, with 8 bases left between them. This CDR3 has 14 amino acids. The CDR3 loop is CATSADLSNQPQHF. The CDR3 DNA reads as TGTGCCACCAGTGCGGACCTAAGCAATCAGCCCCAGCATTTT.

This clonotype has a handful of counts. CDR3 coding DNA: TGTGCCAGCAGCTTGGGCAGGACGAATAATTCACCCCTCCACTTT. Amino acid sequence: CASSLGRTNNSPLHF. The genes are TRBV5-4 and TRBJ1-6; no clear D. CDR1 and CDR2 from the germline V gene are SGHNT and YYREEE (reference sequence). The V and J ends lost 0 bases and 5 bases respectively, with 9 bases between them. The CDR3 sequence is 15 residues long.

The chain employs TRBV5-1 and TRBJ2-5, with TRBD2 matching 9 bases. The ends lost 4 bases at V and 4 bases at J; junction bases unmatched: 5. This CDR3 spans 14 amino acids. Germline V gives CDR1 SGHRS, CDR2 YFSETQ. Here the CDR3 reads CASSELAGRETQYF. CDR3 nucleotides: TGCGCCAGCAGCGAGCTAGCGGGGAGAGAGACCCAGTACTTC.

The chain recombines TRBV4-3 with TRBJ2-7, with 9 bases matching TRBD2. The CDR3 has 15 residues. V lost 6 bases to trimming and J lost 2 bases; unmatched junction nucleotides: 8. Germline values: CDR1 LGHNA, CDR2 YSLEER. For the CDR3, the DNA is TGCGCCAGCAGTTATCGAGCTAGCGGGACCTACGAGCAGTACTTC. As protein: CASSYRASGTYEQYF.

This clonotype has a count of ten or more. The chain combines TRBV28 with TRBJ1-5, with D maybe TRBD1 (6 bases). Trimming stripped 6 bases from V and 6 bases from J, with 18 bases between. CDR3 length equals 15 residues. Germline lookup yields CDR1 MDHEN and CDR2 SYDVKM. Written as DNA, the CDR3 is TGTGCCAGCAGCCAGACACAGGGAGGCGGTCAGCCCCAGCATTTT. Residues: CASSQTQGGGQPQHF.

This clonotype was counted at least ten times. This chain links TRBV6-5 with TRBJ1-5; 7 bases align to TRBD1. The J segment lost 6 bases and the V segment lost 2 bases, leaving 10 bases of the junction unmatched. CDR1 is MNHEY, CDR2 SVGAGI, per germline. The CDR3 is 16 amino acids. The CDR3 loop reads CASSYGYDRAGQPQHF. The DNA of the CDR3 is TGTGCCAGCAGTTACGGGTACGACAGGGCGGGTCAGCCCCAGCATTTT.

This clonotype is a singleton in its sample. The CDR3 carries no conserved terminal phenylalanine or tryptophan, so it likely arises from a read error. The chain carries TRBV4-1 and TRBJ2-7; 8 nucleotides match TRBD1. The V gene's germline CDR1 is MGHRA and CDR2 YSYEKL. This CDR3 is 16 amino acids long. After removal of 4 bases from V and 3 bases from J, the junction contained 11 bases not matched to a gene. The DNA for the CDR3 is TGCGCCAGCAGCCCGACCTCAACCGGGACAGGCTACGAGCAGTACCTC. Its protein product is CASSPTSTGTGYEQYL.

In this sample, this clonotype turned up a few times. The chain couples TRBV19 to TRBJ2-7, with 12 bases fitting TRBD2. V was clipped by 5 bases and J by 5 bases; unmatched bases: 7. The germline gives CDR1 LNHDA, CDR2 SQIVND (reference sequence). This CDR3 has 15 amino acids. The CDR3 is CASSGLAGGMDEQYF. The CDR3 DNA reads TGTGCCAGTAGTGGGCTAGCGGGAGGGATGGACGAGCAGTACTTC.

This clonotype was counted many times. The rearrangement links TRBV6-1 to TRBJ2-7, with 10 bases fitting TRBD1. V lost 8 bases and J lost 5; bases outside the gene matches: 6. Per the germline V gene, CDR1 is MNHNS and CDR2 is SASEGT. The CDR3 length is 13 residues. Here the CDR3 reads CASYRDRGNEQYF. The CDR3 coding sequence is TGTGCCAGCTACCGGGACAGGGGCAACGAGCAGTACTTC.

This chain joins TRBV7-2 and TRBJ1-6, with 10 bases lining up with TRBD1. CDR1 is SGHTA, CDR2 FQGNSA, per germline. The CDR3 has 18 residues. V shed 5 bases, J shed 6 bases, and the junction held 13 bases outside the gene matches. The CDR3 nucleotides are TGTGCCAGCAGCCGAGCGGGACAGGGGTTAATTAGTAATTCACCCCTCCACTTT. It codes for CASSRAGQGLISNSPLHF. Full variable domain (rest looked up from reference TRBV7-2 and TRBJ1-6): GAGVSQSPSNKVTEKGKDVELRCDPISGHTALYWYRQSLGQGLEFLIYFQGNSAPDKSGLPSDRFSAERTGGSVSTLTIQRTQQEDSAVYLCASSRAGQGLISNSPLHFGNGTRLTVT.

The J gene is TRBJ1-3, the V gene TRBV7-6; D uncertain. Germline lookup yields CDR1 SGHVS and CDR2 FNYEAQ. The CDR3 totals 15 residues. V was cut by 5 bases and J by 0 bases, with 11 bases left in between. CDR3 DNA: TGTGCCAGCAGCCTTGACGGACTCTCTGGAAACACCATATATTTT. Protein sequence: CASSLDGLSGNTIYF.

This clonotype was picked up many times. The chain employs TRBV6-1 and TRBJ2-7, with D possibly matching TRBD2 (6 bases). Trimming took 6 bases from V and 0 from J, leaving 9 bases between them. This CDR3 has 13 amino acids. CDR1 and CDR2 from the germline V gene are MNHNS and SASEGT. The CDR3 sequence is CASSLLASYEQYF. DNA for the CDR3: TGTGCCAGCAGCTTACTAGCCTCCTACGAGCAGTACTTC.

This clonotype came up a few times. The chain employs TRBV20-1 and TRBJ1-2, with 8 bases aligning to TRBD1. Germline CDR1 is DFQATT and CDR2 is SNEGSKA (reference sequence). The CDR3 extends over 13 amino acids. V trimming: 5 bases; J trimming: 6 bases; junction bases outside the gene matches: 8. CDR3 protein: CSAARQGRDGYTF. CDR3 sequence (DNA): TGCAGTGCTGCCCGACAGGGGAGGGATGGCTACACCTTC.

The sample holds a few counts of this clonotype. The genes are TRBV4-1 and TRBJ2-7; 10 nucleotides align to TRBD2. CDR1 and CDR2 (germline): MGHRA, YSYEKL. V lost 1 base, J lost 4 bases, and 7 bases stayed unmatched. The CDR3 has 16 amino acids. In DNA form, the CDR3 reads TGCGCCAGCAGCCAAGTAGCTAGCGGGGGTAGTTACGAGCAGTACTTC. Amino acids: CASSQVASGGSYEQYF.

This clonotype appeared many times. The chain employs TRBV12-3 or TRBV12-4 and TRBJ2-4, with TRBD1 matching over 9 bases. The V segment lost 1 base and the J segment 16 bases; nucleotides outside the gene matches: 5. The CDR3 totals 12 residues. Here the CDR3 DNA reads TGTGCCAGCAGTTTAGGGGACAGGGCTCGCTACTTC. Amino acid sequence: CASSLGDRARYF.

The chain carries TRBV12-3 or TRBV12-4 and TRBJ2-2, with D tentatively TRBD1 (5 bases). Trimming removed 3 bases from V and 4 bases from J, with 18 bases in between. The CDR3 loop spans 17 amino acids. The CDR3: CASSFRLETVFTGELFF. Here the CDR3 DNA reads TGTGCCAGCAGTTTTAGGCTGGAGACAGTTTTCACCGGGGAGCTGTTTTTT.

The chain uses TRBV9 and TRBJ1-1, with D hard to call. The CDR3 spans 14 residues. Looked up from germline, CDR1 is SGDLS and CDR2 is YYNGEE. Trimming shortened V by 3 bases and J by 0 bases, and 9 bases separated the two germline ends. The CDR3 coding sequence is TGTGCCAGCAGCGGTCGACCGATGAACACTGAAGCTTTCTTT. Translation gives CASSGRPMNTEAFF.